This T cell receptor beta chain was found in a study of shared clonotypes between healthy human individuals. CD45RO-negative cells were positively selected for CCR7, leaving out terminally differentiated effector memory CD45RA+ cells. Profiling relied on immunoSEQ multiplex PCR, and the TCRdb table lists in-frame clones only, not all of them. Altogether 2 million to 2.5 million clones are present, approximately 95% being singletons, with the ten largest covering 1.1%. Germline CDR1 and CDR2: LNHNV and YYDKDF (reference sequence). There are 13 residues in the CDR3. V gave up 2 bases and J gave up 7 bases, with 12 bases separating them.

This chain joins TRBV15 and TRBJ2-7, with D uncertain. The sequence was collected from a man aged 18 to 30 in good health. The sequencing sample was made of naive CD8+ T cells sorted from blood. The DNA for the CDR3 is TGTGCCACCAGCAGACTATATGGTATAGAGCAGTACTTC. Translated, it gives CATSRLYGIEQYF.